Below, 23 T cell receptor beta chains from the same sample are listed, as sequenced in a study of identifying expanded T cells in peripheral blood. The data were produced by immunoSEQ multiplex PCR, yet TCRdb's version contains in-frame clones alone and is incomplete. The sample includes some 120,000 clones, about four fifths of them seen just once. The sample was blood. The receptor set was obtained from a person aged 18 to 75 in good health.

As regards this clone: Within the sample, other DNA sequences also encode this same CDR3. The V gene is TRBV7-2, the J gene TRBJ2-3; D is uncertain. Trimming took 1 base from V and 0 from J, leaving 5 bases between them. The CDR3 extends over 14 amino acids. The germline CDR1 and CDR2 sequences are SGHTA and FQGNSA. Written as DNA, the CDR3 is TGTGCCAGCAGCTTAGGAGCTAGCACAGATACGCAGTATTTT. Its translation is CASSLGASTDTQYF.

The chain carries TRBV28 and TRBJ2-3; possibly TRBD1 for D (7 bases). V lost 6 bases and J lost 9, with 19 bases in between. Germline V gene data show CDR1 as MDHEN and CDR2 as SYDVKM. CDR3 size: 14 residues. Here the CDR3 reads CASSLVEGAGTQYF. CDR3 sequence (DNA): TGTGCCAGCAGCCTTGTGGAGGGGGCAGGGACGCAGTATTTT.

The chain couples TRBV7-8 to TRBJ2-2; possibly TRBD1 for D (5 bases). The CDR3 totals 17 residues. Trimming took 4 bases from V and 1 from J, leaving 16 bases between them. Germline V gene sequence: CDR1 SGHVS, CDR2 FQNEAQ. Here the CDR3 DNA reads TGTGCCAGCAGCTCACGGCGAAGAGACAGGAACACCGGGGAGCTGTTTTTT. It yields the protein CASSSRRRDRNTGELFF.

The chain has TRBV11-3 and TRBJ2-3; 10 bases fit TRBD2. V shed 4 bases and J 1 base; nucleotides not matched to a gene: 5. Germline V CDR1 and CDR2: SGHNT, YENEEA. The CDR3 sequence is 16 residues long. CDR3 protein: CASSSTGTSGTDTQYF. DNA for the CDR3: TGTGCCAGCAGCTCCACCGGGACTAGCGGCACAGATACGCAGTATTTT.

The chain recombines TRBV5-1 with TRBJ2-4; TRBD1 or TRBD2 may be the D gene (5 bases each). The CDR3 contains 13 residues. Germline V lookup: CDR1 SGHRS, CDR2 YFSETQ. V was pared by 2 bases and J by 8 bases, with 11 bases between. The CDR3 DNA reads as TGCGCCAGCAGCTTCGAGGGGTCCGACATTCAGTACTTC. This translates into CASSFEGSDIQYF.

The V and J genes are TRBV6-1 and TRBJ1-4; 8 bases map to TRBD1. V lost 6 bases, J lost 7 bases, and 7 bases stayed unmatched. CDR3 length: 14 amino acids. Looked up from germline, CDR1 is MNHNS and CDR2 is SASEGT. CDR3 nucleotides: TGTGCCAGCAGCCTCGGGACAGGCGGTGAAAAACTGTTTTTT. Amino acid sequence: CASSLGTGGEKLFF.

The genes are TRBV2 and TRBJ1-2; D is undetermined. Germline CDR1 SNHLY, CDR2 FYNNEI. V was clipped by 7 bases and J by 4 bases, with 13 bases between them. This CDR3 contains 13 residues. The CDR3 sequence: CASNLARGYGYTF. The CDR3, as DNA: TGTGCCAGCAACTTAGCCCGGGGCTATGGCTACACCTTC.

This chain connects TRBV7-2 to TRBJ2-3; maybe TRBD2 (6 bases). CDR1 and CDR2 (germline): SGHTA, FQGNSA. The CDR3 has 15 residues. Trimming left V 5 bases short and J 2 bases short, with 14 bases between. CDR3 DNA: TGTGCCAGCAGCGCCGTTCCGGGACTCACAGATACGCAGTATTTT. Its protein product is CASSAVPGLTDTQYF.

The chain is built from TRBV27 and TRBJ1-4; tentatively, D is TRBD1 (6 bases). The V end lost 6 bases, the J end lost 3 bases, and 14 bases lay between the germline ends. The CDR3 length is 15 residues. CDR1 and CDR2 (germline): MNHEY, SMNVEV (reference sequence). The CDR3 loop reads CASSPRGGPNEKLFF. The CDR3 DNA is TGTGCCAGCAGCCCTAGAGGGGGACCTAATGAAAAACTGTTTTTT.

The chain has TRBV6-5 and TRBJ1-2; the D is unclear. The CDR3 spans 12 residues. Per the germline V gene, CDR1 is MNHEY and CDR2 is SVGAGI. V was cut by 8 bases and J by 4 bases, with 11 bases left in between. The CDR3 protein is CASAKGSYGYTF. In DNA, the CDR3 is TGTGCCAGCGCAAAAGGCAGCTATGGCTACACCTTC.

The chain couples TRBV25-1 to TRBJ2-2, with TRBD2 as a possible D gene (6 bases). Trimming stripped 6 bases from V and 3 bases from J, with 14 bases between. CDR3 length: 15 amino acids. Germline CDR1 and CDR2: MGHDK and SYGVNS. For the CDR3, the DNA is TGTGCCAGCAGAGACGGGACTTACTACACCGGGGAGCTGTTTTTT. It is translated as CASRDGTYYTGELFF.

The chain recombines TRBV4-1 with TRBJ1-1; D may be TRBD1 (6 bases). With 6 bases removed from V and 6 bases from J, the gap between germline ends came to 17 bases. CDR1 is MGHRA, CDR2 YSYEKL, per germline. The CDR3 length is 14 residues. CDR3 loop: CASRGTSTMPEAFF. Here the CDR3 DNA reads TGCGCCAGCAGGGGGACAAGTACGATGCCTGAAGCTTTCTTT.

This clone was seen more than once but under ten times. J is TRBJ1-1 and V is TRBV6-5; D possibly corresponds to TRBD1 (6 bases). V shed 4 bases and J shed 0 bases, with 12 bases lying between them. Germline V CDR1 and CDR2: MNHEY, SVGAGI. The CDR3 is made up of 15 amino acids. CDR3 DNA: TGTGCCAGCAGTTCCCGGACAGACCTGAACACTGAAGCTTTCTTT. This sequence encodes CASSSRTDLNTEAFF.

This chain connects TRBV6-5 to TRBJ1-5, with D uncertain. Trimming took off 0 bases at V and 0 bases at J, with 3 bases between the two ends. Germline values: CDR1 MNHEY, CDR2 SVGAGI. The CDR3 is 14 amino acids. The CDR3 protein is CASSYSPSNQPQHF. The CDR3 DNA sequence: TGTGCCAGCAGTTACTCTCCTAGCAATCAGCCCCAGCATTTT.

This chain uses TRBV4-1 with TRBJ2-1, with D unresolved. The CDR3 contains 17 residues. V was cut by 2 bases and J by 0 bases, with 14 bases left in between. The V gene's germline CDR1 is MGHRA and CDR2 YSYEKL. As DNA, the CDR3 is TGCGCCAGCAGCCAACTCGACTTAGGTCTCTCCTACAATGAGCAGTTCTTC. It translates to CASSQLDLGLSYNEQFF.

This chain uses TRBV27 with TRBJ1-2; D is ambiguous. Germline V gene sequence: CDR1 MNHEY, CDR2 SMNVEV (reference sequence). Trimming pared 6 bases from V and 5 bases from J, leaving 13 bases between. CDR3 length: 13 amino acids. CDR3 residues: CASSHRHSYGYTF. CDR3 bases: TGTGCCAGCAGCCACAGACATTCTTATGGCTACACCTTC.

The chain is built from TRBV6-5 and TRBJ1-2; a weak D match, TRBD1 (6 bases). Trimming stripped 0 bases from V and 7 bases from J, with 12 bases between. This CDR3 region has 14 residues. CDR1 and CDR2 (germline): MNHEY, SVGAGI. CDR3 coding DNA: TGTGCCAGCAGTTACTCGAGGGGGTTATTTGGCTACACCTTC. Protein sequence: CASSYSRGLFGYTF.

CDR3 nucleotide sequence: TGCAGCGTCCACGGACGGACTCAAGAGACCCAGTACTTC. Translated, it gives CSVHGRTQETQYF. The genes are TRBV29-1 and TRBJ2-5; D perhaps matches TRBD2 (5 bases). The CDR3 totals 13 residues. Germline lookup yields CDR1 SQVTM and CDR2 ANQGSEA. Between the trimmed V and J ends, which lost 6 bases and 2 bases, there was a span of 13 bases.

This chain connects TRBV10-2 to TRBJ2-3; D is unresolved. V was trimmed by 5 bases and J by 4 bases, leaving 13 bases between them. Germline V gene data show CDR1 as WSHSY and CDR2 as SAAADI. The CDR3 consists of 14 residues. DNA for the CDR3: TGCGCCAGCAGTCCGGATCTTGGGGCAGATACGCAGTATTTT. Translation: CASSPDLGADTQYF.

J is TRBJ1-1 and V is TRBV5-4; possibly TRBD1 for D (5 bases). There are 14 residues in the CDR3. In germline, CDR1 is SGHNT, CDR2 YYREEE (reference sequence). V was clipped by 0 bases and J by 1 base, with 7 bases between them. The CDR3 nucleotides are TGTGCCAGCAGCTTGGGTGACAGGAACACTGAAGCTTTCTTT. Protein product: CASSLGDRNTEAFF.

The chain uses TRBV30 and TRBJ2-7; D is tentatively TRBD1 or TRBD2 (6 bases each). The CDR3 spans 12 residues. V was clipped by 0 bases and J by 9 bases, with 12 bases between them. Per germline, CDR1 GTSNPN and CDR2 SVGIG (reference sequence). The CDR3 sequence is CAWSVPGGGQYF. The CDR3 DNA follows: TGTGCCTGGAGTGTACCCGGGGGCGGGCAGTACTTC.

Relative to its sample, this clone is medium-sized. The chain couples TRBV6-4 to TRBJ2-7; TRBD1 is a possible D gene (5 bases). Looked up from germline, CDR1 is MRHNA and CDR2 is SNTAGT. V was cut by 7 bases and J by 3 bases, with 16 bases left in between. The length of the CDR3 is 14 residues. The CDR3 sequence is CASTLGPANYEQYF. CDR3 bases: TGTGCCAGCACGCTGGGGCCGGCTAACTACGAGCAGTACTTC.

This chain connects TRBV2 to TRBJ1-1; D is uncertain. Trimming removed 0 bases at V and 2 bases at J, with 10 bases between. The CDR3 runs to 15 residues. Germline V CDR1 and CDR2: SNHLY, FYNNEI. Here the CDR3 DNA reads TGTGCCAGCAGTGAAGCCCCGGCCATAAACACTGAAGCTTTCTTT. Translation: CASSEAPAINTEAFF.